The 13 T cell receptor beta chains below come from one sample, sequenced in a study of OX40 agonist ivuxolimab in advanced cancers. The assay was immunoSEQ multiplex PCR, and TCRdb's table has in-frame clones only and misses some. This table holds about 81,000 clones, about 88% found once. The specimen was CD4+ or CD8+ T cells sorted from blood, collected in a trial of the OX40 agonist ivuxolimab. The origin of the receptors is an adult with an advanced solid tumor such as melanoma, head and neck, liver or kidney cancer.

The V call is TRBV19, the J call TRBJ2-7, with a possible D match to TRBD2 (5 bases). CDR1 LNHDA and CDR2 SQIVND come from the germline V gene (reference sequence). The CDR3 sequence is 12 residues long. The V and J ends lost 5 bases and 11 bases respectively, with 16 bases between them. The CDR3 bases are TGTGCCAGTAGTTGGACCGGGATAAGGAAGTACGTC. This encodes CASSWTGIRKYV.

The chain couples TRBV10-1 to TRBJ2-1; D may correspond to TRBD1 or TRBD2 (6 bases each). The CDR3 has 15 amino acids. V lost 0 bases, J lost 4 bases, and 10 bases lay in between. Per germline, CDR1 WNHNN and CDR2 SYGVQD (reference sequence). This chain's CDR3 is CASSESGGQYNEQFF. Written as DNA, the CDR3 is TGCGCCAGCAGTGAGTCGGGGGGCCAGTACAATGAGCAGTTCTTC.

The chain carries TRBV28 and TRBJ1-5; 7 positions agree with TRBD1. Losses at the gene ends were 7 bases for V and 7 bases for J; bases not matched to a gene: 16. The CDR3 has 16 residues. Germline lookup yields CDR1 MDHEN and CDR2 SYDVKM. The DNA of the CDR3 is TGTGCCAGCACCAAGCCGAAACAGGGGAGGGGACAGCCCCAGCATTTT. This translates into CASTKPKQGRGQPQHF.

V usage is TRBV14 and J usage is TRBJ1-1; perhaps TRBD1 as D (5 bases). The CDR3 length is 15 residues. CDR1 is SGHDN and CDR2 is FVKESK in the germline V gene. V lost 4 bases to trimming and J lost 10 bases, with 22 bases between them. CDR3 residues: CASSRPVTGHLGAFF. The CDR3 bases are TGTGCCAGCAGCCGACCGGTTACGGGGCATCTTGGAGCTTTCTTT.

CDR3 residues: CASSPQNLIYNEQFF. The DNA for the CDR3 is TGTGCCAGCTCACCTCAGAACTTAATTTACAATGAGCAGTTCTTC. The chain combines TRBV18 with TRBJ2-1; D remains unclear. Trimming pared 3 bases from V and 4 bases from J, leaving 13 bases between. This CDR3 region has 15 residues. Germline V lookup: CDR1 KGHSH, CDR2 LQKENI.

V usage is TRBV28 and J usage is TRBJ1-2, with no clear D. Trimming removed 4 bases from V and 6 bases from J, with 12 bases in between. The CDR3 is made up of 13 amino acids. Germline V gives CDR1 MDHEN, CDR2 SYDVKM. The CDR3 DNA follows: TGTGCCAGCAGTTCGCCCACCCGGGATGGCTACACCTTC. Translation: CASSSPTRDGYTF.

The chain carries TRBV27 and TRBJ2-3; no definite D call. The V end was cut by 2 bases, the J end by 5 bases, with 8 bases between. CDR3 length: 13 residues. The germline V gene has CDR1 MNHEY and CDR2 SMNVEV (reference sequence). The CDR3 DNA sequence: TGTGCCAGCAGTTTACGAAGGAAAGATACGCAGTATTTT. As protein: CASSLRRKDTQYF.

This clone has only one observation. V is TRBV11-2 and J is TRBJ2-2, with 8 bases matching TRBD1. The CDR3 covers 16 residues. V gave up 5 bases and J gave up 3 bases; unmatched junction bases: 8. The germline CDR1 and CDR2 sequences are SGHAT and FQNNGV. CDR3 loop: CASSRGYRGDTGELFF. As DNA, the CDR3 is TGTGCCAGCAGCCGAGGGTACAGGGGGGACACCGGGGAGCTGTTTTTT.

V is TRBV27 and J is TRBJ2-1; 11 nucleotides align to TRBD2. The CDR3 covers 15 residues. Germline loops: CDR1 MNHEY, CDR2 SMNVEV (reference sequence). V lost 7 bases, J lost 6 bases, and 8 bases stayed unmatched. In DNA, the CDR3 is TGTGCCAGCACTCGCTTGACTAGCGGGGTCAATGAGCAGTTCTTC. This sequence encodes CASTRLTSGVNEQFF.

V and J are TRBV28 and TRBJ2-7; D gene unclear. The CDR3 loop spans 13 amino acids. Germline lookup yields CDR1 MDHEN and CDR2 SYDVKM. With 11 bases removed from V and 0 bases from J, the gap between germline ends came to 14 bases. The CDR3 DNA follows: TGTGCCGTCAAGGACCCAGGCTCCTACGAGCAGTACGTC. Protein product: CAVKDPGSYEQYV.

This clone was recorded a few times. This chain links TRBV4-3 with TRBJ2-6, with 9 bases matching TRBD1. This CDR3 has 16 residues. V lost 0 bases and J lost 4; bases outside the gene matches: 1. CDR1 is LGHNA, CDR2 YSLEER, per germline. The CDR3 sequence: CASSQDGTGGANVLTF. CDR3 nucleotide sequence: TGCGCCAGCAGCCAAGATGGGACAGGGGGGGCCAACGTCCTGACTTTC.

This clone was recorded once. The chain is built from TRBV28 and TRBJ2-7; D is possibly TRBD1 or TRBD2 (5 bases each). CDR3 length: 15 amino acids. V was shortened by 1 base and J by 11 bases, with 21 bases between the two germline ends. The germline gives CDR1 MDHEN, CDR2 SYDVKM. The DNA of the CDR3 is TGTGCCAGCAGTTTATCACGCCGGGGCGGCCGCATGGAGTACGTC. Its translation is CASSLSRRGGRMEYV.

The V gene is TRBV5-5, the J gene TRBJ2-7; TRBD1 agrees at 9 bases. Germline trimming cut 0 bases from V and 6 bases from J; bases unmatched to any gene: 4. The CDR3 runs 14 residues. Germline lookup yields CDR1 SGHKS and CDR2 YYEKEE (reference sequence). CDR3: CASSLGQGVVEQYV. CDR3 bases: TGTGCCAGCAGCTTGGGACAGGGGGTTGTCGAGCAGTACGTC.